This entry concerns a single T cell receptor delta chain. Its specificity is not known. With a much larger clone just one base away, this may be a read error. Other nucleotide sequences from this sample produce the same CDR3. The sorted cells were CD3+ Vdelta1+ Vdelta2- thymocytes from alphabeta-depleted thymus. This sample was taken from a study of Vδ1+ human thymocytes. Study findings and constraints: In the thymus, TRG and TRD repertoires looked highly polyclonal with Gaussian CDR3 lengths. Bulk repertoire data may be misinterpreted because of unexpected Vdelta2 sequences. Despite high sort purity, roughly 20% of thymic T cell receptor delta sequences were Vdelta2.

The CDR3 has 16 amino acids. Germline CDR1 reads GEAIGNYY; CDR2 reads EKD. RNA was extracted from the cells and then reverse transcribed. The CDR3 regions were amplified by multiplex PCR from V-gene primers to a constant-region primer. TCRdb re-called clones from the multiplex PCR reads using CATT. The sample comprises under 25,000 delta-chain clones, 25% to 35% of which are singletons, and 1.6% rests with the top ten. The chain employs TRDV2 and TRDJ1, with 12 bases that match TRDD3. Sequencing was carried out using Vdelta1+ gamma-delta thymocytes from the thymus. Subset in this sample: FACS-sorted CD3+ TCRalphabeta- TCRVdelta1+ TCRVdelta2- thymocytes. This sequence originates from a boy less than two years old who had congenital heart surgery. The CDR3 here is CACLEGTGGYTDKLIF. CDR3 in DNA: TGTGCCTGTCTTGAGGGTACTGGGGGATACACCGATAAACTTATCTTT.